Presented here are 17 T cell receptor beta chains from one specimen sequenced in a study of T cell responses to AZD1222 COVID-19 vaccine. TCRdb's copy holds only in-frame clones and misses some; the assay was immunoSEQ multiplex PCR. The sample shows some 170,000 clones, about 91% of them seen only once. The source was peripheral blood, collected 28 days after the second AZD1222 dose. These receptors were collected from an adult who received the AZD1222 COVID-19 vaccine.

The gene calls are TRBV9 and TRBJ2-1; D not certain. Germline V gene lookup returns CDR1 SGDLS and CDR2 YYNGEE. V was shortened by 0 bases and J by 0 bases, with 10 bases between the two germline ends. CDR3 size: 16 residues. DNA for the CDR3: TGTGCCAGCAGCGTAGGCGGAGCCGCCTCCTACAATGAGCAGTTCTTC. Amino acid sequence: CASSVGGAASYNEQFF.

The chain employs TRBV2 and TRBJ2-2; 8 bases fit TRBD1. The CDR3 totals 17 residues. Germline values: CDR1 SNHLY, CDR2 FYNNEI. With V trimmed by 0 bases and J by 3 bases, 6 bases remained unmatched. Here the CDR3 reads CASSEAEDRDDTGELFF. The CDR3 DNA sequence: TGTGCCAGCAGTGAAGCTGAGGACAGGGACGACACCGGGGAGCTGTTTTTT.

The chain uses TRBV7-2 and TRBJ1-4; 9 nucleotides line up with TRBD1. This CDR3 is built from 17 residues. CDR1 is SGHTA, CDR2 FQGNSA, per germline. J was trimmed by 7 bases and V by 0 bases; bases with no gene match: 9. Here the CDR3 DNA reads TGTGCCAGCAGCTTAGCCCCGGGACAGGGCGGTCGTGAAAAACTGTTTTTT. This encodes CASSLAPGQGGREKLFF.

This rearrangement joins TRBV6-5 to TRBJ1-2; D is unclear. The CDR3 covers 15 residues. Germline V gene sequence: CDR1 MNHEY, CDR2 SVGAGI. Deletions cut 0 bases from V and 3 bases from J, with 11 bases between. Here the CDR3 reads CASSYSYRLDYGYTF. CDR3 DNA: TGTGCCAGCAGTTACTCGTACCGCCTTGACTATGGCTACACCTTC.

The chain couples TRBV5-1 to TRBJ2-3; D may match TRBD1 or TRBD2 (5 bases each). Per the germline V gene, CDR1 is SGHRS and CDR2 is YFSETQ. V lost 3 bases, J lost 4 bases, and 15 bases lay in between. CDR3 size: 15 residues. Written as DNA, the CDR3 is TGCGCCAGCAGCTCCGAGGGGATCTACGCAGATACGCAGTATTTT. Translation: CASSSEGIYADTQYF. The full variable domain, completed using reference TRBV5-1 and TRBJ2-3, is KAGVTQTPRYLIKTRGQQVTLSCSPISGHRSVSWYQQTPGQGLQFLFEYFSETQRNKGNFPGRFSGRQFSNSRSEMNVSTLELGDSALYLCASSSEGIYADTQYFGPGTRLTVL.

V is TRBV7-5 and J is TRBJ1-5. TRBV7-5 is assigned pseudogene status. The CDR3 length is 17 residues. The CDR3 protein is CARSPPVGFYSNQPQHF. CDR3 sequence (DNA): TGTGCCAGAAGCCCCCCCGTTGGATTCTATAGCAATCAGCCCCAGCATTTT.

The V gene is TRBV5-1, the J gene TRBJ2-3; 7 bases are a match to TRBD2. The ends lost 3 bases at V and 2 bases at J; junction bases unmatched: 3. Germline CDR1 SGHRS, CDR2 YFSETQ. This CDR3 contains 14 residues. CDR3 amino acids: CASSSRGTTDTQYF. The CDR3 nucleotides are TGCGCCAGCAGCTCGCGGGGGACCACAGATACGCAGTATTTT.

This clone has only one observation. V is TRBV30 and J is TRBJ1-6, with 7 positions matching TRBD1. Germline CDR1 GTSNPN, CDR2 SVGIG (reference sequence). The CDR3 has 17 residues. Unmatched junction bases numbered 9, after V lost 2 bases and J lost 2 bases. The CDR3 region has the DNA TGTGCCTGGAGTCCTTGGGCCGGGACAGCCTATAATTCACCCCTCCACTTT. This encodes CAWSPWAGTAYNSPLHF.

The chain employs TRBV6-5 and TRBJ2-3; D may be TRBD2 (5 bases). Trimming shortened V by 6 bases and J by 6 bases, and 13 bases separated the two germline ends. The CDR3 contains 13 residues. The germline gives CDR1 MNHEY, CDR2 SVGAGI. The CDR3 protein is CASSGFWRDTQYF. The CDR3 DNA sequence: TGTGCCAGCAGCGGGTTTTGGAGGGATACGCAGTATTTT.

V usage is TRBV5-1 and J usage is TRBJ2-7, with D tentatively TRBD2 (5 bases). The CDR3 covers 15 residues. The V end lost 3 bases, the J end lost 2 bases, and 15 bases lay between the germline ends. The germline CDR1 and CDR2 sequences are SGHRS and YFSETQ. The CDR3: CASSSGVGRTYEQYF. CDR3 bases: TGCGCCAGCAGCTCCGGGGTAGGTAGGACCTACGAGCAGTACTTC. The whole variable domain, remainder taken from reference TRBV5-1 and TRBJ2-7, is KAGVTQTPRYLIKTRGQQVTLSCSPISGHRSVSWYQQTPGQGLQFLFEYFSETQRNKGNFPGRFSGRQFSNSRSEMNVSTLELGDSALYLCASSSGVGRTYEQYFGPGTRLTVT.

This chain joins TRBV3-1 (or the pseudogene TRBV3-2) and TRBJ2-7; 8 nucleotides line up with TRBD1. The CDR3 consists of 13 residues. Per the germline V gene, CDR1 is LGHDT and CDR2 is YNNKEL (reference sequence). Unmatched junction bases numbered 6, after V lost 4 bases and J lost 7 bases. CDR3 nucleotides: TGTGCCAGCAGCCTCCAGGGGGCGGGGGAGCAGTACTTC. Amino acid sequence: CASSLQGAGEQYF.

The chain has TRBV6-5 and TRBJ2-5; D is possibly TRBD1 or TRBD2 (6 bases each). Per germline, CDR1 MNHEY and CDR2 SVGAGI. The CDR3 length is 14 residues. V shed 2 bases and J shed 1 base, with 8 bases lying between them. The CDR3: CASSYGGPQETQYF. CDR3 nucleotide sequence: TGTGCCAGCAGTTACGGGGGGCCCCAAGAGACCCAGTACTTC.

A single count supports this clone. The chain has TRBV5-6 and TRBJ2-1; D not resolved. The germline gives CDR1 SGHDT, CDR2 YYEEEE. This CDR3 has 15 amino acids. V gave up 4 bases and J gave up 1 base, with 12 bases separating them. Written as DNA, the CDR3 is TGTGCCAGCAGCCCAAATTCCGAATCCTACAATGAGCAGTTCTTC. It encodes CASSPNSESYNEQFF.

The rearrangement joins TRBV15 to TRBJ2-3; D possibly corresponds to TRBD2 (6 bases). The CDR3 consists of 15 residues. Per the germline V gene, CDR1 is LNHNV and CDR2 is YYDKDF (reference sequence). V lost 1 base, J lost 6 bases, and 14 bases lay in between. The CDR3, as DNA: TGTGCCACCAGCAGAGGGCGGGGCTCGGGGGATACGCAGTATTTT. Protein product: CATSRGRGSGDTQYF.

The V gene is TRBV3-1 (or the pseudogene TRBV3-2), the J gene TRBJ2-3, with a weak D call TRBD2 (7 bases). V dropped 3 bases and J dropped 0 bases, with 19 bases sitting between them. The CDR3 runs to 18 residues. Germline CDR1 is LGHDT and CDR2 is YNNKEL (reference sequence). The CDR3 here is CASSQPGEGETSTDTQYF. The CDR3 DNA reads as TGTGCCAGCAGCCAGCCGGGGGAGGGGGAGACTAGCACAGATACGCAGTATTTT.

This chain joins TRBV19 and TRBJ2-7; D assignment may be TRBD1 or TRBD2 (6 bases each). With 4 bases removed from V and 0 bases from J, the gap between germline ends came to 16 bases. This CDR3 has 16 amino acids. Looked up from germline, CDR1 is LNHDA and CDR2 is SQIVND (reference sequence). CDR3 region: CASSTSGATGSYEQYF. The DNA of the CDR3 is TGTGCCAGTAGTACATCGGGGGCGACGGGCTCCTACGAGCAGTACTTC.

CDR3 in amino acids: CASSQPGTNEKLFF. For the CDR3, the DNA is TGTGCCAGCAGCCAACCAGGGACCAACGAAAAACTGTTTTTT. This chain uses TRBV14 with TRBJ1-4; TRBD1 is a possible D gene (5 bases). The germline gives CDR1 SGHDN, CDR2 FVKESK. The CDR3 totals 14 residues. V was clipped by 2 bases and J by 8 bases, with 12 bases between them.